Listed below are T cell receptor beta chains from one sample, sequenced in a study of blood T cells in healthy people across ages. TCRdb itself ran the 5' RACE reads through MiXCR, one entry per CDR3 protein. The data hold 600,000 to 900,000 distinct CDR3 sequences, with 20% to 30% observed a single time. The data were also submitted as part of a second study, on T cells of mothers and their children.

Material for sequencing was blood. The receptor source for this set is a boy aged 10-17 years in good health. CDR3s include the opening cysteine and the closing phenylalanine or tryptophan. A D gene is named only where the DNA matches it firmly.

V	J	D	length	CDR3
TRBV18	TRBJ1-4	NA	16	CASSAGTTGTSEKLFF
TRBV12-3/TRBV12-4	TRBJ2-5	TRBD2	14	CASRVGTTQETQYF
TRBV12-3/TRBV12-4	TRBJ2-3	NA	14	CASSLQGGRNTQYF
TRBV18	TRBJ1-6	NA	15	CASSPMGGGNSPLPF
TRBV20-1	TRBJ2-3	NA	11	CSGEGTDTQYF
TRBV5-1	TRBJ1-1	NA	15	CASSFRTGLNTEAFF
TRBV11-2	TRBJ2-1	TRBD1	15	CASSLDLDRVHEQFF
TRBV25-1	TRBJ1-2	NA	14	CASSDLERVHGYTF
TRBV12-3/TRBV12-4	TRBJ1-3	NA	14	CASGSSFGGNTIYF
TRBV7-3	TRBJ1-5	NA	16	CASSLSEFYSNQPQHF
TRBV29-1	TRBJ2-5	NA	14	CSVGGVSREETQYF
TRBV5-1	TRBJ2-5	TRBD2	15	CASRSSGTLQETQYF
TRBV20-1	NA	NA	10	CSAGRDSQFF
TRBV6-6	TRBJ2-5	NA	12	CASAQHQETQYF
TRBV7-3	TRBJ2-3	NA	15	CASSLGGAITDTQYF
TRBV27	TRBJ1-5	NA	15	CASRRQGYSNQPQHF
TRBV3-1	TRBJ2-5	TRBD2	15	CASRLGLAGAETQYF
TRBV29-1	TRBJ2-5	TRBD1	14	CSVHRGILKETQYF
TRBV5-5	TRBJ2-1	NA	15	CASSFVGGSYNEQFF
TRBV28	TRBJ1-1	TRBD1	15	CASSMWTGEGTEAFF
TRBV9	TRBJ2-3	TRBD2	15	CASSIAGGPGDTQYF
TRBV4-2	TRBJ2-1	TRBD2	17	CASSDFGASGDYNEQFF
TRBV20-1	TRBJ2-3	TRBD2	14	CSAAGRGDGDTQYF
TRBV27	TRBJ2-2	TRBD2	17	CASSDRLAGKWAGELFF
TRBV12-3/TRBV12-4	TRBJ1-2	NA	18	CASRSWGGPLAGNDGYTF
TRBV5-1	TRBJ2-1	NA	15	CASSLRPGKYNEQFF
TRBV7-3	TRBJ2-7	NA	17	CASSSIAGTVLSYEQYF
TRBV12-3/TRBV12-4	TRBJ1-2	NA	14	CASTGDVANYGYTF
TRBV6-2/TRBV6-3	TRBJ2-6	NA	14	CASSSYSGANVLTF
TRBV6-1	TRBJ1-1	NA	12	CASSNHGERAFF
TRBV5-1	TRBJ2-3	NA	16	CASSLGSNRHTDTQYF
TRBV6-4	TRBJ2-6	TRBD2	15	CVSSDGGAGANVLTF
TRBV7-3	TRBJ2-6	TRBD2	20	CASSRLILAGGPSGANVLTF